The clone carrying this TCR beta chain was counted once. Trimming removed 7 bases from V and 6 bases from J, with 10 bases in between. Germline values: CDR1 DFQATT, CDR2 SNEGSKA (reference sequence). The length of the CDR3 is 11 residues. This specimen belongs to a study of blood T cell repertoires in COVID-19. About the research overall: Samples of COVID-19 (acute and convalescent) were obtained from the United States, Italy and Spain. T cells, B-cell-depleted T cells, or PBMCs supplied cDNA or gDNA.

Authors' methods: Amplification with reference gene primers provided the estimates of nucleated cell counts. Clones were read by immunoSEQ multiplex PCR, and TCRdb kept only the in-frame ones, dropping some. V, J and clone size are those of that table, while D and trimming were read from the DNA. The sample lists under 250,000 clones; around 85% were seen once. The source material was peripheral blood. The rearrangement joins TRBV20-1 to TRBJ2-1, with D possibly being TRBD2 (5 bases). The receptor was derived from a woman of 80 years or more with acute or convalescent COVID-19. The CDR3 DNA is TGCAGTGTCGGACGGGGCAATGAGCAGTTCTTC. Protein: CSVGRGNEQFF.